Listed here are 30 T cell receptor beta chains from one sample, sequenced in a study of CD8+ T cells in alopecia areata. cDNA prepared by RNA extraction and subsequent reverse transcription served as the template for sequencing. The method was immunoSEQ multiplex PCR; TCRdb's version includes in-frame clones alone and lacks a portion of them. This table has approximately 63,000 clones, approximately 60% appearing once. Specimen: CD8+ T cells sorted from blood, collected at week 0. These TCRs come from a human donor with alopecia areata.

With respect to this clone: The likely explanation is a read error, given a far larger clone one base away. This sample includes further DNA sequences coding for the same CDR3. CDR3 nucleotide sequence: TGCGCCAGCAGCCAAGACCCGACAAGCCCCACAGATACGCAGTATTTT. Its translation is CASSQDPTSPTDTQYF. The chain uses TRBV4-1 and TRBJ2-3; D is unresolved. The V gene's germline CDR1 is MGHRA and CDR2 YSYEKL. The CDR3 sequence is 16 residues long. V shed 0 bases and J shed 2 bases, with 12 bases lying between them.

The sample holds a few counts of this clone. V usage is TRBV9 and J usage is TRBJ2-5; 9 bases fit TRBD1. The CDR3 contains 15 residues. Germline CDR1 SGDLS, CDR2 YYNGEE. Germline trimming cut 0 bases from V and 5 bases from J; bases unmatched to any gene: 5. The CDR3 DNA sequence: TGTGCCAGCAGCGTAGAAGGGACAGGGTGGGAGACCCAGTACTTC. Amino acids: CASSVEGTGWETQYF. Together with reference TRBV9 and TRBJ2-5, the CDR3 gives the full variable domain: DSGVTQTPKHLITATGQRVTLRCSPRSGDLSVYWYQQSLDQGLQFLIQYYNGEERAKGNILERFSAQQFPDLHSELNLSSLELGDSALYFCASSVEGTGWETQYFGPGTRLLVL.

The rearrangement links TRBV27 to TRBJ1-5; no clear D. This CDR3 spans 14 amino acids. Per germline, CDR1 MNHEY and CDR2 SMNVEV (reference sequence). V was trimmed by 3 bases and J by 2 bases, leaving 8 bases between them. CDR3 region: CASSLVLGNQPQHF. CDR3 DNA sequence: TGTGCCAGCAGTTTGGTGCTCGGCAATCAGCCCCAGCATTTT.

This clone was counted between two and nine times. V gene TRBV30 combines with J gene TRBJ2-7; the match to TRBD2 covers 10 bases. The V gene end was trimmed by 3 bases and the J gene end by 0 bases; junction bases not matched to a gene: 5. Per germline, CDR1 GTSNPN and CDR2 SVGIG (reference sequence). The CDR3 has 15 amino acids. CDR3 protein: CAWSESSGSSYEQYF. DNA of the CDR3: TGTGCCTGGAGCGAATCTAGCGGGAGCTCCTACGAGCAGTACTTC.

The rearrangement uses TRBV27 and TRBJ2-5; 8 bases match TRBD1. Trimming took 6 bases from V and 3 from J; bases not matched to a gene: 15. Germline V gene lookup returns CDR1 MNHEY and CDR2 SMNVEV (reference sequence). This CDR3 spans 17 amino acids. The CDR3 here is CASRTDRWGTGEETQYF. The CDR3 coding sequence is TGTGCCAGCAGAACAGACCGGTGGGGGACAGGTGAAGAGACCCAGTACTTC.

A few counts support this clone. The chain carries TRBV18 and TRBJ2-1, with 10 bases identical to TRBD2. The V gene's germline CDR1 is KGHSH and CDR2 LQKENI. V lost 3 bases, J lost 4 bases, and 3 bases stayed unmatched. The CDR3 has 15 amino acids. Here the CDR3 reads CASSPTSGVYNEQFF. The CDR3 bases are TGTGCCAGCTCACCCACTAGCGGGGTGTACAATGAGCAGTTCTTC.

This chain connects TRBV21-1 to TRBJ2-2; the table's D gene call, TRBD2, was not cross checked with the DNA. TRBV21-1 represents a pseudogene. The CDR3 extends over 20 amino acids. CDR3 in amino acids: CASSKEIGRLGKRTDGELFF. The CDR3, as DNA: TGTGCCAGCAGCAAAGAAATCGGGAGACTAGGTAAACGCACCGACGGGGAGCTGTTTTTT.

This clone was recorded a few times. The chain couples TRBV27 to TRBJ2-2; 8 bases fit TRBD1. This CDR3 has 14 amino acids. V was clipped by 5 bases and J by 4 bases; unmatched bases: 3. Germline-derived CDR1 and CDR2 are MNHEY and SMNVEV (reference sequence). In DNA, the CDR3 is TGTGCCAGCAGTCAAACAGGGGGCACCGGGGAGCTGTTTTTT. Protein product: CASSQTGGTGELFF.

The chain carries TRBV4-3 and TRBJ1-2; maybe TRBD1 (5 bases). CDR1 LGHNA and CDR2 YSLEER come from the germline V gene. V was trimmed by 1 base and J by 4 bases, leaving 13 bases between them. The CDR3 runs to 15 residues. The CDR3 coding sequence is TGCGCCAGCAGCCAAGCTACTGGGAGGGGCTATGGCTACACCTTC. Protein product: CASSQATGRGYGYTF.

This rearrangement joins TRBV27 to TRBJ2-5; 8 bases are a match to TRBD2. This CDR3 spans 18 amino acids. V dropped 2 bases and J dropped 5; count of bases not matched to a gene: 16. Germline values: CDR1 MNHEY, CDR2 SMNVEV (reference sequence). The CDR3 loop reads CASSLGAGVPSSYETQYF. Written as DNA, the CDR3 is TGTGCCAGCAGTTTAGGAGCGGGAGTGCCCTCCAGCTACGAGACCCAGTACTTC.

The rearrangement joins TRBV6-5 to TRBJ2-7; 7 positions agree with TRBD2. With V trimmed by 6 bases and J by 6 bases, 8 bases remained unmatched. The CDR3 has 13 amino acids. CDR1 and CDR2 from the germline V gene are MNHEY and SVGAGI. This CDR3 reads CASSRSGKGEQYF. The CDR3 bases are TGTGCCAGCAGCCGGAGCGGGAAGGGCGAGCAGTACTTC.

The rearrangement links TRBV14 to TRBJ2-7; possible D gene TRBD2, 6 bases. This CDR3 spans 13 amino acids. Germline loops: CDR1 SGHDN, CDR2 FVKESK. V lost 0 bases and J 5 bases, leaving 8 bases between the germline ends. The CDR3 loop is CASSQDRGNEQYF. DNA for the CDR3: TGTGCCAGCAGCCAAGATCGGGGGAACGAGCAGTACTTC.

The J gene is TRBJ2-1, the V gene TRBV4-2, with TRBD1 matching over 10 bases. The CDR3 contains 16 residues. Per germline, CDR1 LGHNA and CDR2 YNFKEQ. The V segment lost 1 base and the J segment 8 bases; nucleotides outside the gene matches: 8. The CDR3: CASSQGRDRGGDEQFF. CDR3 coding DNA: TGTGCCAGCAGCCAAGGGCGGGACAGGGGAGGGGATGAGCAGTTCTTC.

This clone was observed a single time. CDR3 bases: TGTGCCAGCAGTTCGCCGGGACGGAGATATAATTCACCCCTCCACTTT. Its translation: CASSSPGRRYNSPLHF. The chain is built from TRBV6-5 and TRBJ1-6, with a tentative D call TRBD1 (5 bases). The V gene lost 4 bases and the J gene lost 4 bases, with 14 bases spanning the gap. The CDR3 runs 16 residues. CDR1 is MNHEY, CDR2 SVGAGI, per germline.

In the case of this clone: Other DNA variants within this sample encode the same CDR3. In nucleotides, the CDR3 is TGTGCCAGCAGCTTACACGAGTATACGTACGAGCAGTACTTC. Translated, it gives CASSLHEYTYEQYF. The V and J genes are TRBV7-6 and TRBJ2-7; D not resolved. Germline CDR1 reads SGHVS; CDR2 reads FNYEAQ. The germline V and J ends were trimmed by 2 bases and 4 bases, with 12 bases remaining between them. The CDR3 contains 14 residues.

The chain links TRBV5-5 to TRBJ1-5; TRBD1 might be the D (5 bases). Germline assignment: CDR1 SGHKS and CDR2 YYEKEE (reference sequence). There are 14 residues in the CDR3. The V and J ends lost 5 bases and 6 bases respectively, with 15 bases between them. The chain's CDR3 is CASSEQGGSQPQHF. CDR3 nucleotides: TGTGCCAGCAGTGAGCAGGGTGGTAGTCAGCCCCAGCATTTT. Full variable domain (remainder filled in from reference TRBV5-5 and TRBJ1-5): DAGVTQSPTHLIKTRGQQVTLRCSPISGHKSVSWYQQVLGQGPQFIFQYYEKEERGRGNFPDRFSARQFPNYSSELNVNALLLGDSALYLCASSEQGGSQPQHFGDGTRLSIL.

V and J are TRBV18 and TRBJ2-1, with TRBD2 matching 8 bases. CDR1 and CDR2 (germline): KGHSH, LQKENI. CDR3 size: 16 residues. V lost 0 bases and J lost 7; bases outside the gene matches: 8. CDR3 residues: CASSPPRSGGSNEQFF. The CDR3 DNA reads as TGTGCCAGCTCACCACCGAGAAGCGGGGGATCGAATGAGCAGTTCTTC.

This rearrangement joins TRBV6-6 to TRBJ1-2; 7 bases map to TRBD1. V was pared by 0 bases and J by 5 bases, with 3 bases of the junction left unmatched. The germline CDR1 and CDR2 sequences are MNHNY and SVGAGI (reference sequence). The CDR3 consists of 14 residues. For the CDR3, the DNA is TGTGCCAGCAGTTACTCGACAGGGCAGTATGGCTACACCTTC. It is translated as CASSYSTGQYGYTF.

As for this clone: A read error may produce the germline difference seen at one junction end. The chain is built from TRBV29-1 and TRBJ1-2; a weak D match, TRBD1 (5 bases). CDR1 and CDR2 (germline): SQVTM, ANQGSEA. The CDR3 has 12 amino acids. DNA of the CDR3: TGCAGCGTCGAAGACAGCAACTATGGCTACACCTTC. Protein: CSVEDSNYGYTF. Variable domain in full (rest from reference TRBV29-1 and TRBJ1-2): SAVISQKPSRDICQRGTSLTIQCQVDSQVTMMFWYRQQPGQSLTLIATANQGSEATYESGFVIDKFPISRPNLTFSTLTVSNMSPEDSSIYLCSVEDSNYGYTFGSGTRLTVV.

CDR3 in amino acids: CASTLSGFYEQYF. CDR3 bases: TGTGCCAGCACCCTGTCAGGATTCTACGAGCAGTACTTC. The V and J genes are TRBV28 and TRBJ2-7, with unresolved D. The CDR3 has 13 residues. Germline V lookup: CDR1 MDHEN, CDR2 SYDVKM. Trimming shortened V by 7 bases and J by 3 bases, and 13 bases separated the two germline ends.

This clone was seen more than once but under ten times. This rearrangement joins TRBV20-1 to TRBJ2-7; D is unclear. The CDR3 loop spans 11 amino acids. Trimming stripped 5 bases from V and 2 bases from J, with 7 bases between. Germline CDR1 is DFQATT and CDR2 is SNEGSKA (reference sequence). CDR3 DNA sequence: TGCAGTGCTGCCCCCACCTACGAGCAGTACTTC. As protein: CSAAPTYEQYF.

CDR3 nucleotides: TGTGCCTGGAGTTACCAGGGGGCGCGAGGCTACACCTTC. Translating it yields CAWSYQGARGYTF. The V and J genes are TRBV30 and TRBJ1-2, with 8 bases aligning to TRBD1. Trimming cost V 2 bases and J 8 bases; bases outside gene matches: 7. Looked up from germline, CDR1 is GTSNPN and CDR2 is SVGIG (reference sequence). The CDR3 covers 13 residues.

The V gene is TRBV30, the J gene TRBJ2-7, with 10 bases fitting TRBD1. In germline, CDR1 is GTSNPN, CDR2 SVGIG (reference sequence). This CDR3 spans 11 amino acids. Trimming at V came to 2 bases and at J to 13 bases, leaving 5 bases not matched to a gene. The CDR3 sequence is CAWSTDRGAYF. The CDR3 coding sequence is TGTGCCTGGAGTACGGACAGGGGGGCTTACTTC.

The rearrangement uses TRBV9 and TRBJ1-1; no firm D call. V lost 0 bases, J lost 1 base, and 10 bases lay in between. CDR3 length: 15 residues. Per germline, CDR1 SGDLS and CDR2 YYNGEE. In DNA, the CDR3 is TGTGCCAGCAGCGTAGTTACGGGAGGGAACACTGAAGCTTTCTTT. Its translation is CASSVVTGGNTEAFF.

The rearrangement links TRBV10-3 to TRBJ2-7; D may match TRBD1 or TRBD2 (5 bases each). The CDR3 is made up of 14 amino acids. V was cut by 3 bases and J by 1 base, with 10 bases left in between. Germline V lookup: CDR1 ENHRY, CDR2 SYGVKD. CDR3 DNA: TGTGCCATCAGTGAAGATGGGGGATCCTACGAGCAGTACTTC. As protein: CAISEDGGSYEQYF.

CDR3 nucleotide sequence: TGCAGCGTTGGCGCACATTGGACTAGCGGGAGCACCTACAATGAGCAGTTCTTC. This encodes CSVGAHWTSGSTYNEQFF. This chain connects TRBV29-1 to TRBJ2-1, with TRBD2 matching over 13 bases. CDR3 length: 18 amino acids. CDR1 is SQVTM and CDR2 is ANQGSEA in the germline V gene. Trimming cost V 4 bases and J 2 bases; bases outside gene matches: 11.

The V and J genes are TRBV7-9 and TRBJ2-5, with D tentatively TRBD1 or TRBD2 (5 bases each). Germline loops: CDR1 SEHNR, CDR2 FQNEAQ (reference sequence). This CDR3 is 13 amino acids long. V was clipped by 5 bases and J by 4 bases, with 11 bases between them. The CDR3 loop reads CASSPGAGETQYF. The CDR3 DNA reads as TGTGCCAGCAGCCCCGGGGCCGGAGAGACCCAGTACTTC. Full variable domain (outside the CDR3, taken from reference TRBV7-9 and TRBJ2-5): DTGVSQNPRHKITKRGQNVTFRCDPISEHNRLYWYRQTLGQGPEFLTYFQNEAQLEKSRLLSDRFSAERPKGSFSTLEIQRTEQGDSAMYLCASSPGAGETQYFGPGTRLLVL.

V is TRBV2 and J is TRBJ2-7, with D tentatively TRBD2 (6 bases). This CDR3 is built from 13 residues. Germline values: CDR1 SNHLY, CDR2 FYNNEI. V lost 3 bases and J 5 bases, leaving 11 bases between the germline ends. The chain's CDR3 is CASSEEGSHEQYF. CDR3 coding DNA: TGTGCCAGCAGTGAGGAGGGATCCCACGAGCAGTACTTC. The full variable domain, rest sourced from reference TRBV2 and TRBJ2-7, is EPEVTQTPSHQVTQMGQEVILRCVPISNHLYFYWYRQILGQKVEFLVSFYNNEISEKSEIFDDQFSVERPDGSNFTLKIRSTKLEDSAMYFCASSEEGSHEQYFGPGTRLTVT.

This clone was seen repeatedly, ten times or more. The chain recombines TRBV7-6 with TRBJ2-2, with TRBD2 identical over 8 bases. The junction had 13 bases not matched to a gene; V was cut back by 8 bases and J by 5 bases. Germline V gene data show CDR1 as SGHVS and CDR2 as FNYEAQ. The CDR3 totals 16 residues. The CDR3 region is CASELSSAGGTGELFF. The CDR3 region has the DNA TGTGCCAGCGAGCTTTCATCGGCGGGAGGAACCGGGGAGCTGTTTTTT.

The chain recombines TRBV30 with TRBJ1-1; unclear D gene. Trimming took 5 bases from V and 6 from J, leaving 10 bases between them. Germline V gives CDR1 GTSNPN, CDR2 SVGIG (reference sequence). This CDR3 contains 11 residues. In DNA form, the CDR3 reads TGTGCCTGGGGTATGAGATCTGAAGCTTTCTTT. It encodes CAWGMRSEAFF.